A selection of T cell receptor beta chains follows, all from one sample in a study of cytomegalovirus exposure and HLA in healthy donors. The repertoire was sequenced with immunoSEQ multiplex PCR; TCRdb's copy has only in-frame clones and lacks some. The table lists 150,000 to 200,000 clones, roughly 72% of them singletons. Sequenced sample: PBMCs. All receptors derive from a young man in good health and CMV-seronegative. Both conserved end residues are part of each CDR3. D genes are given only for firm matches. The size of a clone is reported for some rows only, either as once, few or many, or as a class for expanded clones.

v_gene	d_gene	j_gene	abundance	CDR3aa	CDR3nt
TRBV6-5	TRBD1	TRBJ1-3	once	CASSYWTGGNRNTIYF	TGTGCCAGCAGTTACTGGACAGGCGGGAATAGGAACACCATATATTTT
TRBV7-9	.	TRBJ2-5	once	CASSLMPGTQYF	TGTGCCAGCAGCCTAATGCCAGGGACCCAGTACTTC
TRBV7-9	TRBD1	TRBJ2-7	.	CASSPTGTDNPYEQYF	TGTGCCAGCAGCCCCACAGGGACAGACAACCCCTACGAGCAGTACTTC
TRBV9	TRBD2	TRBJ2-3	.	CASSVEGAGGYTDTQYF	TGTGCCAGCAGCGTAGAAGGAGCGGGAGGTTACACAGATACGCAGTATTTT
TRBV4-2	.	TRBJ1-3	.	CASSQSGPGDTGNTIYF	TGTGCCAGCAGCCAAAGCGGACCAGGGGACACTGGAAACACCATATATTTT
TRBV2	.	TRBJ1-2	.	CASSEAGGYTF	TGTGCCAGCAGTGAGGCAGGGGGCTACACCTTC
TRBV6-1	.	TRBJ1-2	.	CASSEATGGYGYTF	TGTGCCAGCAGTGAAGCGACAGGCGGCTATGGCTACACCTTC
TRBV5-1	TRBD2	TRBJ2-7	once	CASSQSGSVYEQYF	TGCGCCAGCAGCCAAAGCGGGAGTGTCTACGAGCAGTACTTC
TRBV27	.	TRBJ2-6	.	CASSSFSGANVLTF	TGTGCCAGCAGTTCCTTCTCTGGGGCCAACGTCCTGACTTTC
TRBV28	TRBD2	TRBJ2-7	few	CACWTRPYEQYF	TGTGCCTGTTGGACTAGGCCCTACGAGCAGTACTTC
TRBV12-2	.	TRBJ2-6	once	CASRFSLRTEENSGANVLTF	TGTGCAAGTCGCTTTAGTCTGCGAACAGAAGAAAACTCTGGGGCCAACGTCCTGACTTTC
TRBV7-9	TRBD1	TRBJ1-4	.	CASSLDLTGKEKLFF	TGTGCCAGCAGCTTAGATTTGACAGGGAAAGAAAAACTGTTTTTT
TRBV28	.	TRBJ1-2	.	CASSVDKVLYGYTF	TGTGCCAGCAGTGTTGACAAGGTCCTCTATGGCTACACCTTC
TRBV10-2	TRBD2	TRBJ2-3	.	CASSDSGRLADTQYF	TGCGCCAGCAGTGATAGCGGGAGGCTCGCAGATACGCAGTATTTT
TRBV11-2	TRBD2	TRBJ2-7	.	CASSLGVSGKGEQYF	TGTGCCAGCAGCTTAGGGGTCAGCGGGAAGGGCGAGCAGTACTTC
TRBV10-3	TRBD1	TRBJ2-3	.	CAISGDRATDTQYF	TGTGCCATCAGTGGGGACAGGGCCACAGATACGCAGTATTTT
TRBV5-6	.	TRBJ2-3	.	CASSLVLGSAGDTQYF	TGTGCCAGCAGCTTGGTTTTGGGCTCGGCCGGAGATACGCAGTATTTT
TRBV6-5	.	TRBJ2-1	.	CASSYKQNEQFF	TGTGCCAGCAGTTACAAGCAAAATGAGCAGTTCTTC
TRBV15	.	TRBJ1-5	few	CATSKMVGIGPSPQHF	TGTGCCACCAGCAAAATGGTAGGCATTGGGCCCTCGCCCCAGCATTTT
TRBV16	TRBD1	TRBJ1-5	once	CASSRPVDRAQPQHF	TGTGCCAGCAGCCGCCCAGTCGACAGGGCTCAGCCCCAGCATTTT
TRBV11-2	TRBD1	TRBJ2-7	.	CASSFTGEREQYF	TGTGCCAGCAGCTTTACAGGGGAAAGGGAGCAGTACTTC
TRBV14	TRBD2	TRBJ2-7	.	CASSPLAGDLSYEQYF	TGTGCCAGCAGCCCTCTAGCGGGAGACCTCTCCTACGAGCAGTACTTC